The clone carrying this TCR beta chain was seen many times. Per germline, CDR1 SGHVS and CDR2 FQNEAQ. This CDR3 contains 13 residues. Trimming removed 5 bases at V and 0 bases at J, with 7 bases between. This sample stems from a study of Graves' ophthalmopathy and Graves' hyperthyroidism. TCR beta CDR3 regions were amplified from RNA transcripts. First-round RT-PCR employed HTBI primers, with a second-round multiplex PCR after it. TCRdb recomputed calls from the multiplex PCR reads with MiXCR, one row per CDR3 protein. The table shows some 380,000 distinct CDR3 sequences, with roughly 15% occurring only once.

V is TRBV7-8 and J is TRBJ1-1; D perhaps matches TRBD1 (5 bases). Sequenced: peripheral blood. The clonotype originates from a woman aged 18-29 years with stable Graves' hyperthyroidism. The CDR3 spells CASSATVNTEAFF. The DNA for the CDR3 is TGTGCCAGCAGCGCGACAGTGAACACTGAAGCTTTCTTT. Complete variable domain (other parts from reference TRBV7-8 and TRBJ1-1): GAGVSQSPRYKVAKRGQDVALRCDPISGHVSLFWYQQALGQGPEFLTYFQNEAQLDKSGLPSDRFFAERPEGSVSTLKIQRTQQEDSAVYLCASSATVNTEAFFGQGTRLTVV.